The source of this TCR beta chain is a study of blood T cell repertoires in COVID-19. Study-wide context: Sites in the United States, Italy and Spain provided acute and convalescent COVID-19 samples. T cells, B-cell-depleted T cells, or PBMCs provided the cDNA or gDNA that served as material.

Under the authors' procedure: Amplified reference gene primers provided the basis for estimating nucleated cell counts. TCRdb keeps only in-frame clones here, not all; method: immunoSEQ multiplex PCR. For V, J and clone size, that table is used; D and trimming come from the DNA. This table has about 190,000 clones, about 80% appearing once. Unmatched junction bases numbered 5, after V lost 2 bases and J lost 8 bases. The length of the CDR3 is 15 residues. CDR1 and CDR2 from the germline V gene are SGHTA and FQGNSA. This clone was seen a single time. The TCR originated in a man aged 60-69 years with acute or convalescent COVID-19. This chain joins TRBV7-2 and TRBJ2-1; the match to TRBD2 covers 11 bases. Sequencing was carried out using peripheral blood. The CDR3 reads CASSLISSGRYEQFF. CDR3 in DNA: TGTGCCAGCAGCTTAATCTCTAGCGGGAGGTATGAGCAGTTCTTC.